The clone carrying this TCR beta chain appeared a single time. Germline V gene data show CDR1 as MGHRA and CDR2 as YSYEKL. The CDR3 loop spans 12 amino acids. V shed 5 bases and J shed 4 bases, with 7 bases lying between them. Division of CD4+ cells produced a CD45RA+ naive subset and a CD45RA-negative memory subset. Replicate PCRs from sorted subsets contained roughly 200 ng DNA, which is around 29,000 T cell genomes. Repertoires were generated with immunoSEQ multiplex PCR, while TCRdb's copy carries only in-frame clones and drops some. The data hold about 2.3 million clones, with 85% to 95% observed a single time. The data belong to a study of shared clonotypes between healthy human individuals.

The sequenced material came from naive CD4+ T cells from PBMCs. Specified subset: CD45RA+ positively selected. The chain uses TRBV4-1 and TRBJ2-3; D is unclear. This TCR was sampled from a man aged 18-30 years in good health. Some clones in this sample may be carry-over from other donors' samples. CDR3 DNA sequence: TGCGCCAGCAGCTCAATTGCAGATACGCAGTATTTT. Encoded protein: CASSSIADTQYF.